Following are 17 T cell receptor beta chains from one sample sequenced in a study of blood T cell repertoires in COVID-19. The data were produced by immunoSEQ multiplex PCR, yet TCRdb's version contains in-frame clones alone and is incomplete. The sample yields some 190,000 clones, 86% seen once. Sequenced material: PBMCs or T cells enriched from blood (not recorded which). These receptor sequences come from a man in his forties with acute COVID-19.

The rearrangement uses TRBV23-1 and TRBJ2-7; TRBD2 aligns across 9 bases. TRBV23-1 is an ORF; its function is uncertain. The CDR3 sequence is 17 residues long. The V and J ends lost 4 bases and 4 bases, in that order; junction bases with no gene match: 14. CDR3 amino acids: CASSLKGWRREGYEQYF. The DNA for the CDR3 is TGCGCCAGCAGTCTCAAGGGGTGGCGGCGGGAGGGATACGAGCAGTACTTC.

The CDR3 reads CASSFGGRGEQYF. CDR3 bases: TGTGCCAGCAGTTTTGGGGGCCGGGGCGAGCAGTACTTC. The rearrangement uses TRBV28 and TRBJ2-7; the D gene is possibly TRBD1 (6 bases). Germline V gives CDR1 MDHEN, CDR2 SYDVKM. Trimming left V 3 bases short and J 6 bases short, with 12 bases between. The CDR3 has 13 amino acids.

V gene TRBV9 combines with J gene TRBJ2-1; no clear D. V lost 2 bases, J lost 4 bases, and 13 bases lay in between. There are 15 residues in the CDR3. Germline V gene sequence: CDR1 SGDLS, CDR2 YYNGEE. The CDR3 loop reads CASSVSSSSYNEQFF. The CDR3 DNA sequence: TGTGCCAGCAGCGTCTCCTCTTCTTCGTACAATGAGCAGTTCTTC.

The V call is TRBV2, the J call TRBJ1-1; D uncertain. Germline V CDR1 and CDR2: SNHLY, FYNNEI. V was shortened by 8 bases and J by 6 bases, with 7 bases between the two germline ends. The CDR3 is 10 residues long. The CDR3 reads CASANPEAFF. CDR3 coding DNA: TGTGCCAGCGCGAATCCTGAAGCTTTCTTT.

V usage is TRBV27 and J usage is TRBJ2-6; the D is unclear. Germline lookup yields CDR1 MNHEY and CDR2 SMNVEV (reference sequence). The CDR3 runs to 15 residues. Trimming left V 3 bases short and J 3 bases short, with 9 bases between. CDR3 nucleotide sequence: TGTGCCAGCAGTTTGGCGGCGCATGGGGCCAACGTCCTGACTTTC. This encodes CASSLAAHGANVLTF.

The V and J genes are TRBV4-3 and TRBJ1-5; unclear D gene. The CDR3 extends over 13 amino acids. Germline CDR1 LGHNA, CDR2 YSLEER. Deletions cut 0 bases from V and 6 bases from J, with 6 bases between. The CDR3 bases are TGCGCCAGCAGCCAAGAGCGGAGTCAGCCCCAGCATTTT. This translates into CASSQERSQPQHF.

The chain recombines TRBV29-1 with TRBJ2-1; TRBD2 matches 9 bases. Germline lookup yields CDR1 SQVTM and CDR2 ANQGSEA. The CDR3 is made up of 15 amino acids. V trimming: 3 bases; J trimming: 8 bases; junction bases outside the gene matches: 11. The CDR3 DNA reads TGCAGCGTTGACGGGGCGGGAGGGCCCTCGGATGAGCAGTTCTTC. Its translation: CSVDGAGGPSDEQFF.

This clone came up once. This CDR3 reads CASSQGGQGNSPLHF. In nucleotides, the CDR3 is TGTGCCAGCAGCCAAGGGGGGCAGGGAAACTCACCCCTCCACTTT. J is TRBJ1-6 and V is TRBV14, with TRBD1 as a possible D gene (6 bases). V was clipped by 1 base and J by 10 bases, with 14 bases between them. The germline V gene encodes CDR1 SGHDN and CDR2 FVKESK. This CDR3 contains 15 residues.

The chain recombines TRBV6-2 or TRBV6-3 with TRBJ2-1; TRBD2 might be the D (6 bases). The germline gives CDR1 MNHEY, CDR2 SVGEGT. V lost 2 bases to trimming and J lost 4 bases, with 12 bases between them. The CDR3 length is 15 residues. CDR3 sequence: CASSYLGLGYNEQFF. In nucleotides, the CDR3 is TGTGCCAGCAGTTACCTGGGACTCGGATACAATGAGCAGTTCTTC.

The chain couples TRBV27 to TRBJ1-5; D ambiguous. This CDR3 is built from 14 residues. Trimming removed 6 bases at V and 3 bases at J, with 12 bases between. Germline-derived CDR1 and CDR2 are MNHEY and SMNVEV (reference sequence). In DNA, the CDR3 is TGTGCCAGCAGCCCCGGAGGCGTCAATCAGCCCCAGCATTTT. Its translation is CASSPGGVNQPQHF.

V and J are TRBV2 and TRBJ2-1, with TRBD2 matching over 9 bases. Looked up from germline, CDR1 is SNHLY and CDR2 is FYNNEI. CDR3 length equals 16 residues. The J segment lost 5 bases and the V segment lost 2 bases, leaving 7 bases of the junction unmatched. The DNA for the CDR3 is TGTGCCAGCAGTGAATTAGGGACTAGCCAAAACAATGAGCAGTTCTTC. Amino acid sequence: CASSELGTSQNNEQFF.

The rearrangement links TRBV2 to TRBJ2-5; TRBD1 matches at 8 bases. Per germline, CDR1 SNHLY and CDR2 FYNNEI. V shed 7 bases, J shed 5 bases, and the junction held 12 bases outside the gene matches. The length of the CDR3 is 15 residues. DNA for the CDR3: TGTGCCAGCACAGGACAGGGCCCCCCAATGGAGACCCAGTACTTC. Translation gives CASTGQGPPMETQYF.

The chain couples TRBV6-5 to TRBJ2-7, with TRBD2 matching over 12 bases. In germline, CDR1 is MNHEY, CDR2 SVGAGI. The CDR3 extends over 15 amino acids. V lost 5 bases and J lost 2; bases outside the gene matches: 4. CDR3 in amino acids: CASSRTSGETYEQYF. The DNA of the CDR3 is TGTGCCAGCAGTCGGACTAGCGGGGAAACCTACGAGCAGTACTTC.

The chain recombines TRBV18 with TRBJ2-5, with 11 nucleotides matching TRBD1. Germline V gives CDR1 KGHSH, CDR2 LQKENI. V trimming: 5 bases; J trimming: 2 bases; junction bases outside the gene matches: 10. CDR3 length equals 17 residues. CDR3 sequence reads: CASSKNPGTGGQETQYF. The CDR3, as DNA: TGTGCCAGCTCAAAAAACCCCGGGACAGGGGGACAAGAGACCCAGTACTTC.

The chain combines TRBV18 with TRBJ2-1, with 8 bases matching TRBD2. Looked up from germline, CDR1 is KGHSH and CDR2 is LQKENI. This CDR3 is 15 amino acids long. V lost 2 bases and J lost 9; bases outside the gene matches: 9. The CDR3: CASSPSKGLVGEQFF. CDR3 coding DNA: TGTGCCAGCTCACCAAGTAAGGGACTAGTCGGTGAGCAGTTCTTC.

The chain uses TRBV5-1 and TRBJ2-1; TRBD2 matches 8 bases. The CDR3 sequence is 15 residues long. V lost 2 bases to trimming and J lost 8 bases; unmatched junction nucleotides: 9. Germline CDR1 and CDR2: SGHRS and YFSETQ. CDR3 in amino acids: CASSLPGLGIDEQFF. The CDR3 region has the DNA TGCGCCAGCAGCTTACCGGGACTAGGTATCGATGAGCAGTTCTTC.

This chain's CDR3 is CASSPPPGDGYTF. DNA of the CDR3: TGTGCCAGCAGTCCTCCTCCAGGGGATGGCTACACCTTC. V is TRBV12-3 or TRBV12-4 and J is TRBJ1-2; a weak D match, TRBD1 (6 bases). V was trimmed by 5 bases and J by 6 bases, leaving 13 bases between them. This CDR3 comprises 13 residues.